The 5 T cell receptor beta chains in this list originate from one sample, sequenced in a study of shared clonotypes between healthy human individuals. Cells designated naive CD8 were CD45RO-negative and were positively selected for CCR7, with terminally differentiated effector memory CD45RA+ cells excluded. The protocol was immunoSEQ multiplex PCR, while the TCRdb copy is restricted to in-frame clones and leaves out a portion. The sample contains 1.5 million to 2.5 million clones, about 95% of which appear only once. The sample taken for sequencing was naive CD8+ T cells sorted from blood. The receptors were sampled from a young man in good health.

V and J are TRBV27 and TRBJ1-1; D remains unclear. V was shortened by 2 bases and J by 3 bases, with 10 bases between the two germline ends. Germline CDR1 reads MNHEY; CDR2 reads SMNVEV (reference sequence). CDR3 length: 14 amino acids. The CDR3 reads CASSLGPEYTEAFF. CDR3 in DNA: TGTGCCAGCAGTTTAGGGCCAGAGTACACTGAAGCTTTCTTT.

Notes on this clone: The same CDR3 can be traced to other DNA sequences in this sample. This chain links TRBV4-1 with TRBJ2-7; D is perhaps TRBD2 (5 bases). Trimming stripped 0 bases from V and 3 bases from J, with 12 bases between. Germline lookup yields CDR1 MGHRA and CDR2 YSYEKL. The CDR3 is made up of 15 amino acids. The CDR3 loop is CASSQEGSGNYEQYF. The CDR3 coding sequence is TGCGCCAGCAGCCAAGAGGGGTCCGGGAACTACGAGCAGTACTTC.

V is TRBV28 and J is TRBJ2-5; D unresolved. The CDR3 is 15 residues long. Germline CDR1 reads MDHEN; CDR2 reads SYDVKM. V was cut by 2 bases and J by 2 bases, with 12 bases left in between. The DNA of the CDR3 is TGTGCCAGCAGTTTAGCTGGCGGAAGACAAGAGACCCAGTACTTC. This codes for CASSLAGGRQETQYF.

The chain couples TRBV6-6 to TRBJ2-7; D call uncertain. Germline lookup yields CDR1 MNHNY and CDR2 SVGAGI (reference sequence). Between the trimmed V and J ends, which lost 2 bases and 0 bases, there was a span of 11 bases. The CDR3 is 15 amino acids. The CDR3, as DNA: TGTGCCAGCAGTTACACGGCAGCCAGCTCCTACGAGCAGTACTTC. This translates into CASSYTAASSYEQYF.

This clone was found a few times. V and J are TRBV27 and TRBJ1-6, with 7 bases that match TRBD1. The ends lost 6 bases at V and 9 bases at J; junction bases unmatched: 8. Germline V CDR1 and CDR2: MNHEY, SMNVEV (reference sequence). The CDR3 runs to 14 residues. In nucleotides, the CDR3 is TGTGCCAGCAGCACACAGGGGCTGGGTTCACCCCTCCACTTT. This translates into CASSTQGLGSPLHF.